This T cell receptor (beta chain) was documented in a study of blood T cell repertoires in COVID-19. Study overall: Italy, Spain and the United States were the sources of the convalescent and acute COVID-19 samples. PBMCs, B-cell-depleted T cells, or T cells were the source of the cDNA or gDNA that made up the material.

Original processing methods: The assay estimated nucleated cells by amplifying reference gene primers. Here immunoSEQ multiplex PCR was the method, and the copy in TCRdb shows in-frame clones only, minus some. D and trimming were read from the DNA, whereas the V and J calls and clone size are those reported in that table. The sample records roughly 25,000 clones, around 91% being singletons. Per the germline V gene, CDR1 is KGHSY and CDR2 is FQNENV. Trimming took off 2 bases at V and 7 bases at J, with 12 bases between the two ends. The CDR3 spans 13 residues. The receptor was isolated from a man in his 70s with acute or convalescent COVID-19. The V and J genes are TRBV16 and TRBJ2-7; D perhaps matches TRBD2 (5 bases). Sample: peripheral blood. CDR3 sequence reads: CASSQGGVEEQYF. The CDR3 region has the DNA TGTGCCAGCAGCCAAGGAGGAGTGGAGGAGCAGTACTTC. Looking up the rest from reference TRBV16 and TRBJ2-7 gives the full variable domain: GEEVAQTPKHLVRGEGQKAKLYCAPIKGHSYVFWYQQVLKNEFKFLISFQNENVFDETGMPKERFSAKCLPNSPCSLEIQATKLEDSAVYFCASSQGGVEEQYFGPGTRLTVT.